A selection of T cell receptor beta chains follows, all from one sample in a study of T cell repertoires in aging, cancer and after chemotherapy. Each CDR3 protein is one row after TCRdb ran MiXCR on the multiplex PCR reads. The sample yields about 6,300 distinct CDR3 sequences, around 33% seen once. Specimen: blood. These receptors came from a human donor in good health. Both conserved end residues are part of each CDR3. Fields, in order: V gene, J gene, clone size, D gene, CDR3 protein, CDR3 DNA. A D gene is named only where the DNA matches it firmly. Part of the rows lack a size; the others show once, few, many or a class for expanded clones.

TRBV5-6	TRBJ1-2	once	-	CASSRTGNLGGYTF	TGCGCCAGCAGTCGCACAGGGAACCTTGGGGGCTACACCTTC
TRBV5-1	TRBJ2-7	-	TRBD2	CASSPALAGYEQYF	TGCGCCAGCAGTCCCGCCCTAGCGGGGTACGAGCAGTACTTC
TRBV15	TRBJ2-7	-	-	CATSRSSDGSYEQYF	TGTGCCACCAGCAGATCCTCCGACGGTTCCTACGAGCAGTACTTC
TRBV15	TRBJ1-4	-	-	CATSRDHTTLNEKLFF	TGTGCCACCAGCAGAGACCATACCACACTTAATGAAAAACTGTTTTTT
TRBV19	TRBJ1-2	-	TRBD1	CASSSEPGQYGYTF	TGTGCCAGTAGTTCCGAACCGGGACAGTATGGCTACACCTTC
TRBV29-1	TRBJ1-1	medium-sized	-	CSVQRPGSNTEAFF	TGCAGCGTCCAACGCCCGGGATCCAACACTGAAGCTTTCTTT
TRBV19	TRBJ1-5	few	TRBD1	CASSSYAGGPNQPQHF	TGTGCCAGTAGTTCCTACGCAGGGGGCCCCAATCAGCCCCAGCATTTT
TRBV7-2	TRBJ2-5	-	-	CACHQGGGVETQYF	TGTGCCTGCCACCAGGGTGGGGGAGTCGAGACCCAGTACTTC
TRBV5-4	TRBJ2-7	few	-	CASSLRRGTDEQYF	TGTGCCAGCAGCTTGAGAAGGGGGACTGACGAGCAGTACTTC
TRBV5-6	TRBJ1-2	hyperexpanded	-	CASSFGTYQGTYGYTF	TGTGCCAGCAGCTTCGGAACCTACCAGGGTACCTATGGCTACACCTTC
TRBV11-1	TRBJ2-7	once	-	CASSLLGGPYEQYF	TGTGCCAGCAGCTTATTGGGCGGACCCTACGAGCAGTACTTC
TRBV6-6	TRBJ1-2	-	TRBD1	CATSMAAGTEINYGYTF	TGTGCCACCAGTATGGCAGCCGGGACAGAAATTAACTATGGCTACACCTTC
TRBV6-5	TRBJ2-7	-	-	CASSWRGPREQYF	TGTGCCAGCAGTTGGCGGGGGCCTCGGGAGCAGTACTTC
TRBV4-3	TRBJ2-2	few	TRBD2	CASSQDRLAGGEELFF	TGCGCCAGCAGCCAAGATCGGCTAGCGGGAGGGGAGGAGCTGTTTTTT
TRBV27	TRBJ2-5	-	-	CASSFASPEGTQYF	TGTGCCAGCAGTTTCGCCTCCCCGGAGGGGACCCAGTACTTC
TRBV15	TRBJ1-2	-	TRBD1	CATSHRQGPNYGYTF	TGTGCCACCAGCCACCGACAGGGGCCTAACTATGGCTACACCTTC
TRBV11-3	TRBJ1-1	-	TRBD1	CTSSLGDRGRRTEAFF	TGTACCAGCAGCTTAGGGGACAGGGGACGGAGGACTGAAGCTTTCTTT
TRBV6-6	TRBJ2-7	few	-	CASSYSGSHEQYF	TGTGCCAGCAGTTACTCGGGTAGCCACGAGCAGTACTTC
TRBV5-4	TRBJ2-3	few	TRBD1	CASSFYRGSTDTQYF	TGTGCCAGCAGCTTTTACAGGGGGAGCACAGATACGCAGTATTTT
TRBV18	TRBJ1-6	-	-	CASSLQGYNSPLHF	TGTGCCAGCTCACTACAGGGCTATAATTCACCCCTCCACTTT
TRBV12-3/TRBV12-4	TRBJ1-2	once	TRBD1	CPSSDKPGTGNYGYTF	TGTCCCAGCAGTGACAAACCCGGGACAGGAAACTATGGCTACACCTTC
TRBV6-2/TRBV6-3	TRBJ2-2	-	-	CASSGGQYSATGELFF	TGTGCCAGCAGCGGGGGACAGTACTCTGCCACCGGGGAGCTGTTTTTT
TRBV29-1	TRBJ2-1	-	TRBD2	CSVEGLAGGSYNEQFF	TGCAGCGTTGAGGGACTAGCGGGGGGTTCCTACAATGAGCAGTTCTTC
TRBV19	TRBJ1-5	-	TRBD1	CASSITGGTGRQPQHF	TGTGCCAGTAGTATTACAGGGGGCACAGGGCGTCAGCCCCAGCATTTT
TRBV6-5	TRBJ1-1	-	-	CASSTPMGHPNTEAFF	TGTGCCAGCAGTACCCCGATGGGGCACCCGAACACTGAAGCTTTCTTT
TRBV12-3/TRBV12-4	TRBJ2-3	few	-	CASSLARSFTDTQYF	TGTGCCAGCAGTTTAGCAAGGTCCTTCACAGATACGCAGTATTTT
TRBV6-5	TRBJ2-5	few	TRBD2	CASSDELAGGWTETQYF	TGTGCCAGCAGTGACGAACTAGCGGGGGGGTGGACAGAGACCCAGTACTTC
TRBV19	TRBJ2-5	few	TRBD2	CASSDRGREGQETQYF	TGTGCCAGTAGTGATCGGGGGCGGGAGGGCCAAGAGACCCAGTACTTC
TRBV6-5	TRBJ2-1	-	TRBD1	CATLNRGPTYNEQFF	TGTGCCACGTTAAACAGGGGGCCGACCTACAATGAGCAGTTCTTC
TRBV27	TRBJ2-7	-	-	CASSRVSYSEQYF	TGTGCCAGCAGCCGAGTCTCGTACTCCGAGCAGTACTTC
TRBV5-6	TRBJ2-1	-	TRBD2	CASSSGLAGANEQFF	TGTGCCAGCAGCTCCGGACTAGCGGGAGCTAATGAGCAGTTCTTC
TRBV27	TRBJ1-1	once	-	CASSLRPANTEAFF	TGTGCCAGCAGTCTCCGTCCGGCGAACACTGAAGCTTTCTTT
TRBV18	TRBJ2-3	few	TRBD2	CASSPRTSLTDTQYF	TGTGCCAGCTCACCACGGACTAGCCTCACAGATACGCAGTATTTT
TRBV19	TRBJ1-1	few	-	CASSLGWDTEAFF	TGTGCCAGTAGTCTCGGGTGGGACACTGAAGCTTTCTTT
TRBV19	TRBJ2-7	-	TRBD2	CASSIPGGAYEQYF	TGTGCCAGTAGTATCCCTGGGGGGGCCTACGAGCAGTACTTC
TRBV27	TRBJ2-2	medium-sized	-	CASSRNTGELFF	TGTGCCAGCAGCCGGAACACCGGGGAGCTGTTTTTT
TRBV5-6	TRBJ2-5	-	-	CASSQQGRETQYF	TGTGCCAGCAGCCAACAGGGAAGGGAGACCCAGTACTTC
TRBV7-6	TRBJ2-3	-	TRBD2	CASSLALPLAGGLRF	TGTGCCAGCAGCTTAGCGCTCCCGCTAGCGGGGGGCCTGAGGTTT
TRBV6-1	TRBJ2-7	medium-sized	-	CASSEGQGISYEQYF	TGTGCCAGCAGTGAGGGGCAGGGCATTTCCTACGAGCAGTACTTC
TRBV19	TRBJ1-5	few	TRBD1	CASSTQTQGNNQPQHF	TGTGCCAGTAGTACCCAGACACAGGGGAATAATCAGCCCCAGCATTTT
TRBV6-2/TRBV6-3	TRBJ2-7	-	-	CASSHDLGPREQYF	TGTGCCAGCAGCCACGACCTTGGTCCCAGGGAGCAGTACTTC
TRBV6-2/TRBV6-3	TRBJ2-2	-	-	CASSFLRGGGELFF	TGTGCCAGCAGTTTCCTAAGGGGAGGCGGGGAGCTGTTTTTT
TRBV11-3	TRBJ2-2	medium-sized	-	CASRRLSNTGELFF	TGTGCCAGCCGGCGCCTTTCGAACACCGGGGAGCTGTTTTTT